This T cell receptor (beta chain) was recovered during a study of blood T cell repertoires in COVID-19. Study at large: The samples span acute and convalescent COVID-19 from the United States, Italy and Spain.

TCRdb keeps only in-frame clones here, not all; method: immunoSEQ multiplex PCR. Found here are some 220,000 clones, 86% of them singletons; the top ten hold 3.5% to 4.5%. This clone was seen a handful of times. Allocation to cohorts depended on clinical history reported by the participants. The CDR3 has 17 residues. The V segment lost 4 bases and the J segment 0 bases; nucleotides outside the gene matches: 6. The V gene's germline CDR1 is MNHEY and CDR2 SMNVEV (reference sequence). This chain connects TRBV27 to TRBJ1-5; 10 bases line up with TRBD1. Sequenced: PBMCs or T cells enriched from blood (not recorded which). This TCR was recovered from a middle-aged woman with acute COVID-19. The CDR3: CASSSGTGAFSNQPQHF. Here the CDR3 DNA reads TGTGCCAGCAGTTCCGGGACAGGGGCTTTTAGCAATCAGCCCCAGCATTTT.